Below, 24 T cell receptor beta chains from the same sample are listed, as sequenced in a study of blood T cell repertoires in COVID-19. Repertoires were generated with immunoSEQ multiplex PCR, while TCRdb's copy carries only in-frame clones and drops some. The top ten clones hold about 3% of a sample with about 220,000 clones, around 87% of them seen once. The sequenced sample consisted of PBMCs or T cells enriched from blood (not recorded which). The receptor source for this set is a woman aged 18-30 years in a cohort exposed to, infected with or recovered from COVID-19 (not recorded which).

The V call is TRBV25-1, the J call TRBJ2-3; 7 bases line up with TRBD2. V lost 5 bases to trimming and J lost 0 bases; unmatched junction nucleotides: 5. This CDR3 spans 15 amino acids. CDR1 and CDR2 (germline): MGHDK, SYGVNS. The CDR3 here is CASSSSGASTDTQYF. The DNA for the CDR3 is TGTGCCAGCAGTTCCAGCGGGGCAAGCACAGATACGCAGTATTTT.

In its sample, this clone was seen once. CDR3 in DNA: TGCGCCAGCAGCACATTAAGCGGGACCTTACCCAATGAGCAGTTCTTC. This codes for CASSTLSGTLPNEQFF. V and J are TRBV4-1 and TRBJ2-1; 7 nucleotides agree with TRBD2. V gave up 5 bases and J gave up 6 bases; unmatched junction bases: 13. This CDR3 is built from 16 residues. Germline CDR1 reads MGHRA; CDR2 reads YSYEKL.

The chain employs TRBV9 and TRBJ1-2; tentatively, D is TRBD1 (6 bases). V gave up 3 bases and J gave up 3 bases, with 18 bases separating them. This CDR3 is 16 amino acids long. The germline V gene encodes CDR1 SGDLS and CDR2 YYNGEE. CDR3 amino acids: CASSGGGIQGDYGYTF. The DNA for the CDR3 is TGTGCCAGCAGCGGCGGTGGGATACAGGGTGACTATGGCTACACCTTC.

The CDR3 loop reads CASRTTSGRFHNEQFF. CDR3 in DNA: TGTGCCAGCCGGACGACTAGCGGGAGATTCCACAATGAGCAGTTCTTC. This chain links TRBV11-3 with TRBJ2-1, with 12 bases matching TRBD2. CDR1 is SGHNT and CDR2 is YENEEA in the germline V gene. The CDR3 runs 16 residues. V dropped 8 bases and J dropped 5; count of bases not matched to a gene: 10.

The CDR3, as DNA: TGTGCCACCAGTGATCCGGACTCGCTCTATGGCTACACCTTC. As protein: CATSDPDSLYGYTF. This chain uses TRBV24-1 with TRBJ1-2; D is undetermined. V shed 3 bases and J shed 4 bases, with 11 bases lying between them. The CDR3 spans 14 residues. From germline, CDR1 is KGHDR and CDR2 SFDVKD.

The V gene is TRBV5-1, the J gene TRBJ2-5; 8 nucleotides agree with TRBD2. V gave up 1 base and J gave up 5 bases; unmatched junction bases: 4. In germline, CDR1 is SGHRS, CDR2 YFSETQ. This CDR3 is 14 amino acids long. CDR3: CASSLSAGAETQYF. Written as DNA, the CDR3 is TGCGCCAGCAGCTTGTCAGCGGGGGCTGAGACCCAGTACTTC.

The chain couples TRBV5-6 to TRBJ1-2; 8 bases agree with TRBD1. CDR3 size: 14 residues. CDR1 is SGHDT, CDR2 YYEEEE, per germline. After removal of 4 bases from V and 4 bases from J, the junction contained 6 bases not matched to a gene. CDR3 coding DNA: TGTGCCAGCAGCAGTATGACAGGGGTCTATGGCTACACCTTC. Its translation is CASSSMTGVYGYTF.

This sequence joins TRBV19 and TRBJ2-7; 8 nucleotides line up with TRBD1. The CDR3 runs 15 residues. V dropped 6 bases and J dropped 4; count of bases not matched to a gene: 11. Germline assignment: CDR1 LNHDA and CDR2 SQIVND (reference sequence). The CDR3 region is CASRPVWGQEYEQYF. The CDR3 DNA sequence: TGTGCCAGTAGACCTGTCTGGGGACAGGAATACGAGCAGTACTTC.

This rearrangement joins TRBV11-2 to TRBJ1-2; TRBD1 is a possible D gene (6 bases). The germline V and J ends were trimmed by 3 bases and 6 bases, with 14 bases remaining between them. This CDR3 has 14 amino acids. Germline-derived CDR1 and CDR2 are SGHAT and FQNNGV. CDR3: CASSFLRGKDGYTF. The CDR3 bases are TGTGCCAGCAGCTTCCTTAGGGGGAAGGATGGCTACACCTTC.

The V call is TRBV9, the J call TRBJ2-1; 12 nucleotides agree with TRBD2. CDR3 size: 16 residues. With V trimmed by 2 bases and J by 9 bases, 9 bases remained unmatched. The V gene's germline CDR1 is SGDLS and CDR2 YYNGEE. The CDR3 spells CASSVGRLAGVVEQFF. The CDR3 coding sequence is TGTGCCAGCAGCGTTGGGCGACTAGCGGGAGTGGTTGAGCAGTTCTTC. Based on the CDR3 plus reference TRBV9 and TRBJ2-1, the full variable domain is DSGVTQTPKHLITATGQRVTLRCSPRSGDLSVYWYQQSLDQGLQFLIQYYNGEERAKGNILERFSAQQFPDLHSELNLSSLELGDSALYFCASSVGRLAGVVEQFFGPGTRLTVL.

This rearrangement joins TRBV5-4 to TRBJ2-2; no definite D call. CDR1 SGHNT and CDR2 YYREEE come from the germline V gene (reference sequence). Trimming took 0 bases from V and 2 from J, leaving 11 bases between them. The CDR3 consists of 16 residues. The chain's CDR3 is CASSLELSQNTGELFF. The CDR3, as DNA: TGTGCCAGCAGCTTGGAACTAAGCCAAAACACCGGGGAGCTGTTTTTT.

The chain is built from TRBV28 and TRBJ1-2; TRBD1 is a possible D gene (5 bases). The CDR3 spans 15 residues. V dropped 1 base and J dropped 6 bases, with 15 bases sitting between them. Germline loops: CDR1 MDHEN, CDR2 SYDVKM. The CDR3 bases are TGTGCCAGCAGTTTATCCGGGGGGGGAACTAATGGCTACACCTTC. Translated: CASSLSGGGTNGYTF.

Comment on this clone: Mismatch with germline at one junction end may stem from a read error. The chain uses TRBV4-2 and TRBJ2-5, with D maybe TRBD2 (5 bases). Germline V CDR1 and CDR2: LGHNA, YNFKEQ. The CDR3 has 13 residues. DNA for the CDR3: TGTGCCAGCGGCCAGGACTCCCAAGAGACCCAGTACTTC. Translation gives CASGQDSQETQYF.

The chain recombines TRBV2 with TRBJ1-5; perhaps TRBD1 as D (6 bases). The V gene lost 11 bases and the J gene lost 1 base, with 15 bases spanning the gap. CDR3 size: 14 residues. Per the germline V gene, CDR1 is SNHLY and CDR2 is FYNNEI. The CDR3 loop reads CASRQDRSNQPQHF. In nucleotides, the CDR3 is TGTGCCTCCCGGCAGGACAGAAGCAATCAGCCCCAGCATTTT.

This rearrangement joins TRBV5-4 to TRBJ1-3; D call uncertain. V lost 3 bases and J 0 bases, leaving 7 bases between the germline ends. This CDR3 has 14 amino acids. Germline loops: CDR1 SGHNT, CDR2 YYREEE (reference sequence). CDR3 protein: CASSSPGSGNTIYF. For the CDR3, the DNA is TGTGCCAGCAGCTCTCCGGGCTCTGGAAACACCATATATTTT.

The chain links TRBV10-3 to TRBJ2-1; 11 nucleotides agree with TRBD2. There are 19 residues in the CDR3. The germline gives CDR1 ENHRY, CDR2 SYGVKD. V lost 6 bases and J lost 0; bases outside the gene matches: 13. CDR3 residues: CAIRTSGSQRASSYNEQFF. CDR3 coding DNA: TGTGCCATCAGAACTAGCGGGAGCCAAAGGGCAAGCTCCTACAATGAGCAGTTCTTC.

This chain connects TRBV5-6 to TRBJ1-3; D may be TRBD1 (5 bases). Trimming cost V 6 bases and J 3 bases, with 13 bases left between them. In germline, CDR1 is SGHDT, CDR2 YYEEEE. The length of the CDR3 is 14 residues. The CDR3 here is CASKTDIHGNTIYF. The CDR3 bases are TGTGCCAGCAAGACAGACATCCATGGAAACACCATATATTTT.

The V call is TRBV6-5, the J call TRBJ1-4; TRBD1 agrees at 7 bases. The length of the CDR3 is 15 residues. Per the germline V gene, CDR1 is MNHEY and CDR2 is SVGAGI. Losses at the gene ends were 5 bases for V and 11 bases for J; bases not matched to a gene: 14. The CDR3: CASSPTGEGVRKLFF. Written as DNA, the CDR3 is TGTGCCAGCAGTCCTACAGGGGAAGGCGTGAGGAAACTGTTTTTT.

This chain links TRBV7-2 with TRBJ1-5, with D possibly being TRBD1 (5 bases). Trimming pared 0 bases from V and 0 bases from J, leaving 9 bases between. The CDR3 is 16 residues long. Germline assignment: CDR1 SGHTA and CDR2 FQGNSA. The DNA of the CDR3 is TGTGCCAGCAGCTTAGCGGTGACAGCTAGCAATCAGCCCCAGCATTTT. Translated: CASSLAVTASNQPQHF.

For the CDR3, the DNA is TGTGCCAGCAGCTTAGCCCAGGGGACAGGGAGCGGCTACACCTTC. Amino acid sequence: CASSLAQGTGSGYTF. The V gene is TRBV11-3, the J gene TRBJ1-2; 9 bases match TRBD1. The CDR3 is 15 residues long. Trimming removed 1 base from V and 8 bases from J; junction bases left unmatched: 8. Looked up from germline, CDR1 is SGHNT and CDR2 is YENEEA. Combining the CDR3 with reference TRBV11-3 and TRBJ1-2 gives the whole variable domain EAGVVQSPRYKIIEKKQPVAFWCNPISGHNTLYWYLQNLGQGPELLIRYENEEAVDDSQLPKDRFSAERLKGVDSTLKIQPAELGDSAVYLCASSLAQGTGSGYTFGSGTRLTVV.

The genes are TRBV28 and TRBJ1-5, with TRBD1 matching 8 bases. Germline V gene data show CDR1 as MDHEN and CDR2 as SYDVKM. The CDR3 loop spans 12 amino acids. V dropped 6 bases and J dropped 6; count of bases not matched to a gene: 1. The CDR3 spells CASSRGLQPQHF. CDR3 in DNA: TGTGCCAGCAGCAGGGGGCTTCAGCCCCAGCATTTT.

This CDR3 is CSVVVHGRSYEQYF. In nucleotides, the CDR3 is TGCAGCGTTGTAGTGCACGGTCGCTCCTACGAGCAGTACTTC. The chain uses TRBV29-1 and TRBJ2-7; the D is unclear. The CDR3 has 14 amino acids. The V end was cut by 4 bases, the J end by 0 bases, with 13 bases between. In germline, CDR1 is SQVTM, CDR2 ANQGSEA.

This clone was seen only once. This chain joins TRBV6-5 and TRBJ1-5; TRBD1 aligns across 8 bases. The CDR3 consists of 16 residues. Losses at the gene ends were 2 bases for V and 3 bases for J; bases not matched to a gene: 6. Germline CDR1 MNHEY, CDR2 SVGAGI. The CDR3 DNA follows: TGTGCCAGCAGTTACCCCAGCAGGGGGCCCAATCAGCCCCAGCATTTT. It codes for CASSYPSRGPNQPQHF.

The J gene is TRBJ2-2, the V gene TRBV5-1, with D uncertain. The V gene's germline CDR1 is SGHRS and CDR2 YFSETQ. The CDR3 consists of 12 residues. V was pared by 2 bases and J by 3 bases, with 2 bases between. CDR3 sequence reads: CASSFDTGELFF. CDR3 DNA sequence: TGCGCCAGCAGCTTCGACACCGGGGAGCTGTTTTTT.